The 21 T cell receptor beta chains presented below share a single source sample, sequenced in a study of monozygotic twins with inflammatory bowel disease. No DNA is given; TCRdb re-called the 5' RACE reads and lists each CDR3 protein once. This sample carries over 200,000 distinct CDR3 sequences, with 1.5% to 2% going to the ten biggest clones. The sample comprised blood. The source of these receptors is a human donor with ulcerative colitis or Crohn's disease, or a healthy co-twin of an affected twin (not recorded which).

This chain links TRBV19 with TRBJ1-1. Germline V gives CDR1 LNHDA, CDR2 SQIVND (reference sequence). This CDR3 has 12 amino acids. The chain's CDR3 is CASSPAEGRAFF.

The V gene is TRBV20-1, the J gene TRBJ1-1; the TRBD1 assignment by TCRdb is unverifiable without DNA. Germline lookup yields CDR1 DFQATT and CDR2 SNEGSKA (reference sequence). The CDR3 has 13 amino acids. CDR3 protein: CSAGPGGVTEAFF.

The CDR3 loop reads CSALRNDGSRSCEQYF. J is TRBJ2-7 and V is TRBV20-1. Germline V CDR1 and CDR2: DFQATT, SNEGSKA (reference sequence). The CDR3 length is 16 residues.

This sequence joins TRBV9 and TRBJ1-5; TCRdb selects TRBD1, and the lack of DNA leaves this call unchecked. This CDR3 spans 15 amino acids. Germline CDR1 is SGDLS and CDR2 is YYNGEE. This chain's CDR3 is CASSVEPGSNQPQHF. The entire variable domain, with the rest obtained from reference TRBV9 and TRBJ1-5, is as follows: DSGVTQTPKHLITATGQRVTLRCSPRSGDLSVYWYQQSLDQGLQFLIQYYNGEERAKGNILERFSAQQFPDLHSELNLSSLELGDSALYFCASSVEPGSNQPQHFGDGTRLSIL.

V and J are TRBV4-1 and TRBJ2-7; the TRBD1 assignment by TCRdb is unverifiable without DNA. The germline V gene has CDR1 MGHRA and CDR2 YSYEKL. This CDR3 has 13 amino acids. CDR3 region: CASSRDSHYEQYF.

This chain connects TRBV10-3 to TRBJ2-7. The germline V gene encodes CDR1 ENHRY and CDR2 SYGVKD. The CDR3 runs to 14 residues. CDR3 loop: CAISEAGRPHEQYF.

V is TRBV20-1 and J is TRBJ1-2; TCRdb reports TRBD1, a call that lacks DNA to check it against. The CDR3 consists of 18 residues. Germline CDR1 reads DFQATT; CDR2 reads SNEGSKA (reference sequence). CDR3 in amino acids: CSARVSLGQGGSVYGYTF.

V usage is TRBV4-1 and J usage is TRBJ1-2; TCRdb reports TRBD1, a call that lacks DNA to check it against. The CDR3 is 15 residues long. The germline V gene encodes CDR1 MGHRA and CDR2 YSYEKL. CDR3 in amino acids: CASSQDRTGGAGYTF.

The chain links TRBV2 to TRBJ1-1; there is no DNA to check the TCRdb D call of TRBD1. The CDR3 has 14 amino acids. Germline V CDR1 and CDR2: SNHLY, FYNNEI. The CDR3 sequence is CASLRDRDGTEAFF. The full variable domain, in which reference TRBV2 and TRBJ1-1 provide the parts outside the CDR3, is EPEVTQTPSHQVTQMGQEVILRCVPISNHLYFYWYRQILGQKVEFLVSFYNNEISEKSEIFDDQFSVERPDGSNFTLKIRSTKLEDSAMYFCASLRDRDGTEAFFGQGTRLTVV.

The V and J genes are TRBV5-4 and TRBJ2-1; TCRdb returns TRBD2, unconfirmable since there is no DNA. CDR1 and CDR2 from the germline V gene are SGHNT and YYREEE (reference sequence). The CDR3 covers 17 residues. This CDR3 is CASSSGGPISSYNEQFF.

The rearrangement links TRBV12-3 or TRBV12-4 to TRBJ2-5; the D call from TCRdb, TRBD1, cannot be confirmed without DNA. The CDR3 extends over 12 amino acids. CDR3 amino acids: CASSSRTKTQYF.

This chain links TRBV25-1 with TRBJ1-1; TCRdb's assignment of TRBD1 cannot be checked, as there is no DNA. This CDR3 has 13 amino acids. Germline assignment: CDR1 MGHDK and CDR2 SYGVNS. CDR3 protein: CASSELWQGEAFF. Using reference TRBV25-1 and TRBJ1-1 for the parts outside the CDR3, the full variable domain is EADIYQTPRYLVIGTGKKITLECSQTMGHDKMYWYQQDPGMELHLIHYSYGVNSTEKGDLSSESTVSRIRTEHFPLTLESARPSHTSQYLCASSELWQGEAFFGQGTRLTVV.

This chain joins TRBV12-3 or TRBV12-4 and TRBJ2-3; TCRdb reports TRBD1, a call that lacks DNA to check it against. This CDR3 contains 13 residues. The CDR3: CASSRDGGETQYF.

V is TRBV7-2 and J is TRBJ1-6. There are 13 residues in the CDR3. The germline V gene has CDR1 SGHTA and CDR2 FQGNSA. The CDR3 sequence: CASNTPGGSPLHF.

The chain has TRBV29-1 and TRBJ1-1. Germline CDR1 SQVTM, CDR2 ANQGSEA. The CDR3 length is 13 residues. The CDR3 loop reads CSVEGRMNTEAFF.

This chain connects TRBV5-1 to TRBJ1-6. Per germline, CDR1 SGHRS and CDR2 YFSETQ. CDR3 length: 14 amino acids. CDR3 sequence reads: CASSRLWGNSPLHF.

This chain joins TRBV5-1 and TRBJ2-6; TCRdb's D gene call, TRBD1, goes unchecked for lack of DNA. Per germline, CDR1 SGHRS and CDR2 YFSETQ. This CDR3 is built from 16 residues. The CDR3 loop is CASSGGGRTGANVLTF.

This chain uses TRBV5-1 with TRBJ1-1; the TCRdb D gene call, TRBD1, has no DNA to confirm it. Germline V gene sequence: CDR1 SGHRS, CDR2 YFSETQ. The CDR3 is 15 residues long. CDR3 in amino acids: CASSPGQGLNTEAFF.

This chain joins TRBV6-5 and TRBJ2-2; lacking DNA, the TRBD1 call made by TCRdb goes unchecked. The germline V gene has CDR1 MNHEY and CDR2 SVGAGI. There are 16 residues in the CDR3. CDR3 residues: CASSYDRDTNTGELFF.

The V call is TRBV6-5, the J call TRBJ2-7; the D gene TCRdb calls, TRBD2, cannot be checked with no DNA. The CDR3 length is 13 residues. Per germline, CDR1 MNHEY and CDR2 SVGAGI. CDR3 sequence: CASSRGLADEQYF.

V gene TRBV5-1 combines with J gene TRBJ2-1; TCRdb designates TRBD1, a call that cannot be tested without DNA. The CDR3 consists of 14 residues. Germline assignment: CDR1 SGHRS and CDR2 YFSETQ. The chain's CDR3 is CASSFSGAYNEQFF.